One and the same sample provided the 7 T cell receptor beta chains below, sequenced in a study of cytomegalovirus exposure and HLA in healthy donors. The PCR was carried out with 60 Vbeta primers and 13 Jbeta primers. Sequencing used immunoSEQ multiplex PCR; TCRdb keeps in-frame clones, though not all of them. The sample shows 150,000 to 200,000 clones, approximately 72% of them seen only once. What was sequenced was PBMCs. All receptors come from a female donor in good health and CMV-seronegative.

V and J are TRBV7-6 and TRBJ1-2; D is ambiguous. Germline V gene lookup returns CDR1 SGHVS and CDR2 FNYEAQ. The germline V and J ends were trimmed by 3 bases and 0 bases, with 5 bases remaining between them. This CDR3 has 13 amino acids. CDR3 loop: CASSLAANYGYTF. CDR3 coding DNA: TGTGCCAGCAGCTTGGCAGCTAACTATGGCTACACCTTC.

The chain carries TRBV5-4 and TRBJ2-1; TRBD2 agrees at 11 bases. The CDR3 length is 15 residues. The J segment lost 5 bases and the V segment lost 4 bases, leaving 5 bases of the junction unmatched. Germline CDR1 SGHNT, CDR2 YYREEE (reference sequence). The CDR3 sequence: CASSLSGGDHNEQFF. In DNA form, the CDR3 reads TGTGCCAGCAGCCTTAGCGGGGGGGACCACAATGAGCAGTTCTTC.

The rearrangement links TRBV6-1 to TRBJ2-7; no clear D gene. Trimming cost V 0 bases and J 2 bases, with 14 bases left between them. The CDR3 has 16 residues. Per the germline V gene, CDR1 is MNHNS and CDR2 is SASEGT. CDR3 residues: CASSEAAEFKAYEQYF. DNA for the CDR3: TGTGCCAGCAGTGAAGCGGCGGAGTTCAAGGCCTACGAGCAGTACTTC.

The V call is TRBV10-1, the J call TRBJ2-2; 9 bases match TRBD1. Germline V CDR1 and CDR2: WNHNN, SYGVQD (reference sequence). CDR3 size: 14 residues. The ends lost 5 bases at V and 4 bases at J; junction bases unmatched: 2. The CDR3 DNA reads TGCGCCAGCAGTCTGACAGGGGGCACCGGGGAGCTGTTTTTT. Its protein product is CASSLTGGTGELFF.

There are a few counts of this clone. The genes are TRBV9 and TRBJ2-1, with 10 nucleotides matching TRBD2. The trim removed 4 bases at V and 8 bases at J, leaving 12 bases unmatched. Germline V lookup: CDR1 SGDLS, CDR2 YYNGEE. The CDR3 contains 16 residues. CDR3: CASSSDSGRPVYEQFF. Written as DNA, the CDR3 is TGTGCCAGCAGCTCCGATAGCGGGAGGCCAGTATATGAGCAGTTCTTC.

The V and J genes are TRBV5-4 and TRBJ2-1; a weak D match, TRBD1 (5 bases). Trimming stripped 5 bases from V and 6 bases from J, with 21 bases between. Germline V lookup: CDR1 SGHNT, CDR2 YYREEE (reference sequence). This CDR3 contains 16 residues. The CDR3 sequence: CASSSPASRTGNEQFF. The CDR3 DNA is TGTGCCAGCAGTTCACCCGCTAGTAGAACAGGCAATGAGCAGTTCTTC.

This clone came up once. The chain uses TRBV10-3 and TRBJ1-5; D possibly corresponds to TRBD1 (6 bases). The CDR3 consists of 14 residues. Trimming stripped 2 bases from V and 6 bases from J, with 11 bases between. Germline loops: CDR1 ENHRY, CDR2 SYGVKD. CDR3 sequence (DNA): TGTGCCATCAGTGAGGGAGGGGGGGGTCAGCCCCAGCATTTT. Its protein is CAISEGGGGQPQHF.